This passage covers 2 T cell receptor beta chains from one sample sequenced in a study of T cells after yellow fever vaccination. MiXCR, applied by TCRdb to the 5' RACE reads, yields one record per CDR3 protein. Of some 250,000 distinct CDR3 sequences listed, 6.9% are singletons. Sample: CD4+ T cells sorted from PBMCs, taken 15 days after the yellow fever booster vaccination. The receptors were sampled from a man under 40 who received the YFV17D yellow fever vaccine.

The chain links TRBV19 to TRBJ2-6, with D possibly being TRBD1 (6 bases). CDR3 length: 19 amino acids. Germline assignment: CDR1 LNHDA and CDR2 SQIVND (reference sequence). V was pared by 3 bases and J by 3 bases, with 21 bases between. CDR3 sequence reads: CASSIRLLGGAVGANVLTF. The CDR3 coding sequence is TGTGCCAGTAGTATTCGGTTGCTTGGGGGCGCGGTTGGGGCCAACGTCCTGACTTTC.

The sample holds many counts of this clonotype. The chain carries TRBV6-5 and TRBJ2-7; 9 positions match TRBD2. V lost 0 bases and J lost 6; bases outside the gene matches: 9. Germline CDR1 and CDR2: MNHEY and SVGAGI. This CDR3 is built from 16 residues. In DNA form, the CDR3 reads TGTGCCAGCAGTTACTCGAGCGGGGGGCTGGTGGTCGAGCAGTACTTC. This encodes CASSYSSGGLVVEQYF.